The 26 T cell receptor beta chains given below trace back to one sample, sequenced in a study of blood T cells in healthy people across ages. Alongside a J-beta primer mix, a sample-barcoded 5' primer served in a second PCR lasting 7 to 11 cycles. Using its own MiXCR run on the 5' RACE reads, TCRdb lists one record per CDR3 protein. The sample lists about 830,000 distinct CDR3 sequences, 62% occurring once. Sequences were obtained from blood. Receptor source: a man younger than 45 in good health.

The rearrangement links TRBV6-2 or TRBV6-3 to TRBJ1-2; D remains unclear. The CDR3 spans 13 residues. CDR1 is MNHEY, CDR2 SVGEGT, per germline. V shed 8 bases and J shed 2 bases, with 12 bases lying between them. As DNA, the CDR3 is TGTGCCAGCTTTTCTTCGGCGAACTATGGCTACACCTTC. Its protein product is CASFSSANYGYTF.

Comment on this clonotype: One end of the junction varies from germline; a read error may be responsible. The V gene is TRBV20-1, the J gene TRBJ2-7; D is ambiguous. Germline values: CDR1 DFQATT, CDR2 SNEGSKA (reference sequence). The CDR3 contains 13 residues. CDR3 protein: CSARTASSYGQYF. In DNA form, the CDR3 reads TGCAGTGCTCGCACGGCATCCTCCTACGGGCAGTACTTC.

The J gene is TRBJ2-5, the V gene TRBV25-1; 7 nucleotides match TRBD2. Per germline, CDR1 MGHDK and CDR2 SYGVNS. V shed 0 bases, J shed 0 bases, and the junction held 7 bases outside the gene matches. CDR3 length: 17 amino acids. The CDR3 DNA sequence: TGTGCCAGCAGTGAATACTCTACGGGGGGACACCAAGAGACCCAGTACTTC. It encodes CASSEYSTGGHQETQYF.

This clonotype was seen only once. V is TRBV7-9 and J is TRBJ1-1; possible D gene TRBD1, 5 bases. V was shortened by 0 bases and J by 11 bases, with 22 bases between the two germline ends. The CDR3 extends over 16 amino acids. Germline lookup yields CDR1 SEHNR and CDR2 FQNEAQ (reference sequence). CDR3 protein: CASSLAPGGTGQGAFF. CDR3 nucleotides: TGTGCCAGCAGCTTAGCCCCTGGGGGAACCGGGCAGGGCGCTTTCTTT.

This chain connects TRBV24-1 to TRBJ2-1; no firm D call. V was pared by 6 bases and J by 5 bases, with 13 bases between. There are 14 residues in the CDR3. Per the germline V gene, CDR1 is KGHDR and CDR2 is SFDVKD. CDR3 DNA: TGTGCCACCAGTAATATGGGGAATCACAATGAGCAGTTCTTC. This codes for CATSNMGNHNEQFF.

Here the CDR3 DNA reads TGCAGTGCTGGACTAGCGGGAGGGCATAATGAGCAGTTCTTC. Translation: CSAGLAGGHNEQFF. The rearrangement links TRBV20-1 to TRBJ2-1, with 15 bases lining up with TRBD2. Germline V gene lookup returns CDR1 DFQATT and CDR2 SNEGSKA (reference sequence). Trimming at V came to 5 bases and at J to 7 bases, leaving 3 bases not matched to a gene. This CDR3 contains 14 residues.

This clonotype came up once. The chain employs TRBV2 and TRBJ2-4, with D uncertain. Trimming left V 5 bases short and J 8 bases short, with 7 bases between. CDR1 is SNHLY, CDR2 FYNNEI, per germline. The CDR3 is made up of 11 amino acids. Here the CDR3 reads CASSLWDIQYF. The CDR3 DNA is TGTGCCAGCAGTCTCTGGGACATTCAGTACTTC.

The CDR3 loop is CASSSGTGVFDTQYF. The CDR3 nucleotides are TGTGCCAGCAGCTCCGGGACAGGGGTGTTCGATACGCAGTATTTT. The chain joins TRBV12-3 or TRBV12-4 to TRBJ2-3, with TRBD1 identical over 10 bases. Trimming took 6 bases from V and 6 from J; bases not matched to a gene: 9. This CDR3 has 15 residues.

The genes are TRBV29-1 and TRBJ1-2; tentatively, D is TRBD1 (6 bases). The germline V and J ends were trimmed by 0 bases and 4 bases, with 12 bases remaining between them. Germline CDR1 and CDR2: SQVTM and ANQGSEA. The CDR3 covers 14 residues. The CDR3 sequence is CSVEDRGQIYGYTF. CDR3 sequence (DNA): TGCAGCGTTGAAGATCGCGGACAGATCTATGGCTACACCTTC. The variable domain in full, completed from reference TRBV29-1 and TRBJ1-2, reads SAVISQKPSRDICQRGTSLTIQCQVDSQVTMMFWYRQQPGQSLTLIATANQGSEATYESGFVIDKFPISRPNLTFSTLTVSNMSPEDSSIYLCSVEDRGQIYGYTFGSGTRLTVV.

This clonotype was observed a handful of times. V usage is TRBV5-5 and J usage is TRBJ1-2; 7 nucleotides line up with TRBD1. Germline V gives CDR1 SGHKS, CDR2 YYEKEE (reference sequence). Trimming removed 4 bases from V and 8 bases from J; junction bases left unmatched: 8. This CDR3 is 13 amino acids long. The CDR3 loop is CASSPDRDRGYTF. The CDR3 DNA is TGTGCCAGCAGCCCTGACAGGGACCGGGGCTACACCTTC.

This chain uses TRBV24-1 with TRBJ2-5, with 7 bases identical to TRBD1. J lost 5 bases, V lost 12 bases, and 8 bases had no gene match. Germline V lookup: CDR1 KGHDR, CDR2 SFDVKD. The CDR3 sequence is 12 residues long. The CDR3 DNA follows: TGTGCCGCACAGGGGATGGGGGAGACCCAGTACTTC. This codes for CAAQGMGETQYF.

The CDR3: CASSHGGYNEQFF. The CDR3 DNA reads TGTGCCAGCTCACACGGGGGATACAATGAGCAGTTCTTC. This sequence joins TRBV18 and TRBJ2-1; weak D call: TRBD2 (6 bases). The V and J ends lost 4 bases and 4 bases respectively, with 8 bases between them. Per the germline V gene, CDR1 is KGHSH and CDR2 is LQKENI. The CDR3 is 13 amino acids. Full variable domain (remainder filled in from reference TRBV18 and TRBJ2-1): NAGVMQNPRHLVRRRGQEARLRCSPMKGHSHVYWYRQLPEEGLKFMVYLQKENIIDESGMPKERFSAEFPKEGPSILRIQQVVRGDSAAYFCASSHGGYNEQFFGPGTRLTVL.

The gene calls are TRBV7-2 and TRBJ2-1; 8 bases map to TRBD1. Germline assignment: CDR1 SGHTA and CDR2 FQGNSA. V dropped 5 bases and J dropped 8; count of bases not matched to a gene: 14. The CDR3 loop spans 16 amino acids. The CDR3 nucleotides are TGTGCCAGCAGCCCGCAGGCGAGACAGGGGTCCGATGAGCAGTTCTTC. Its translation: CASSPQARQGSDEQFF. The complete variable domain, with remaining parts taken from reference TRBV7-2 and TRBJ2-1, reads GAGVSQSPSNKVTEKGKDVELRCDPISGHTALYWYRQSLGQGLEFLIYFQGNSAPDKSGLPSDRFSAERTGGSVSTLTIQRTQQEDSAVYLCASSPQARQGSDEQFFGPGTRLTVL.

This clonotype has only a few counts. The CDR3 nucleotides are TGCAGCGTTCTCGGGACAGGGGCCGCGCTTCGCCGGGTTAACACTGAAGCTTTCTTT. Amino acid sequence: CSVLGTGAALRRVNTEAFF. This chain links TRBV29-1 with TRBJ1-1, with 10 bases identical to TRBD1. Trimming cost V 5 bases and J 2 bases; bases outside gene matches: 20. There are 19 residues in the CDR3. CDR1 is SQVTM and CDR2 is ANQGSEA in the germline V gene.

The CDR3 DNA follows: TGCGCCAGCAGCGTTCCCGGGAATTCCTACGAGCAGTACTTC. It codes for CASSVPGNSYEQYF. The gene calls are TRBV5-1 and TRBJ2-7, with D perhaps matching TRBD2 (5 bases). Germline loops: CDR1 SGHRS, CDR2 YFSETQ. The CDR3 totals 14 residues. V lost 4 bases, J lost 1 base, and 12 bases lay in between.

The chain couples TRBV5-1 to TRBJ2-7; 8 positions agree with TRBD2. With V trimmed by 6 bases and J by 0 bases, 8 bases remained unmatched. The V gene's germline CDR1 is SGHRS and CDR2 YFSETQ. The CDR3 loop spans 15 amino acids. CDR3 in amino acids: CASTRSGASSYEQYF. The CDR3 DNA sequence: TGCGCCAGCACCCGTAGCGGGGCTAGCTCCTACGAGCAGTACTTC. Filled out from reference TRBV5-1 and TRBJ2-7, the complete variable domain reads KAGVTQTPRYLIKTRGQQVTLSCSPISGHRSVSWYQQTPGQGLQFLFEYFSETQRNKGNFPGRFSGRQFSNSRSEMNVSTLELGDSALYLCASTRSGASSYEQYFGPGTRLTVT.

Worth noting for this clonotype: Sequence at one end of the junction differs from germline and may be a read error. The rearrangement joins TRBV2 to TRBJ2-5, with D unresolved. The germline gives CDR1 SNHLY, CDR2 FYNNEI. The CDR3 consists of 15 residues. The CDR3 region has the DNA TGTGCCAGCAGTGAATGGTCAGGATTGCAAGCGACCCAGTACTTC. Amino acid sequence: CASSEWSGLQATQYF.

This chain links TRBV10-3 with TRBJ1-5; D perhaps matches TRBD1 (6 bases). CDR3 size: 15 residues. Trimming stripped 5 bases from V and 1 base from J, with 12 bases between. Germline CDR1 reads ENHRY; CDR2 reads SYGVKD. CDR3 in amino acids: CAISSPGVSNQPQHF. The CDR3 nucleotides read TGTGCCATCAGTTCACCAGGGGTGAGCAATCAGCCCCAGCATTTT.

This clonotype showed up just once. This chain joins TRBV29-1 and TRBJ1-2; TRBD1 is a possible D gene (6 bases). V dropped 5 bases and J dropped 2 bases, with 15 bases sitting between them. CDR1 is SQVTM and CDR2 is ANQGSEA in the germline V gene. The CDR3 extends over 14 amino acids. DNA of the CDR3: TGCAGCGTTACCTTGGGGGGGCCCAACTATGGCTACACCTTC. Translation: CSVTLGGPNYGYTF.

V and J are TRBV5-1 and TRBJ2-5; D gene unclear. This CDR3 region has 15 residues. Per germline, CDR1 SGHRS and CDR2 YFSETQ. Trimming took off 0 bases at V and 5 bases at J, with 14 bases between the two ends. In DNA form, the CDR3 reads TGCGCCAGCAGCTTGGCTATTGGTTTCGGGGAGACCCAGTACTTC. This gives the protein CASSLAIGFGETQYF.

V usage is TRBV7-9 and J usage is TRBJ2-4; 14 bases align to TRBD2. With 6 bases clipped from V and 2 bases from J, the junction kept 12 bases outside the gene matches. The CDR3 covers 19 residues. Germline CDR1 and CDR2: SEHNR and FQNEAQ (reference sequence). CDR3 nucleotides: TGTGCCAGCAGTGTTTCGACTAGCGGGGGGGCCTTTACCAAAAACATTCAGTACTTC. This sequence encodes CASSVSTSGGAFTKNIQYF. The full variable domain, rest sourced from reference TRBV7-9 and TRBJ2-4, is DTGVSQNPRHKITKRGQNVTFRCDPISEHNRLYWYRQTLGQGPEFLTYFQNEAQLEKSRLLSDRFSAERPKGSFSTLEIQRTEQGDSAMYLCASSVSTSGGAFTKNIQYFGAGTRLSVL.

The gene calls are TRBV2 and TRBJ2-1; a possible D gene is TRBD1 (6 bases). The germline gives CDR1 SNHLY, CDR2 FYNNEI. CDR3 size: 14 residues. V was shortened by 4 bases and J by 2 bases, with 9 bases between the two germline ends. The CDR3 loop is CASSAEGAYNEQFF. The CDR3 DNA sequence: TGTGCCAGCAGTGCAGAGGGGGCCTACAATGAGCAGTTCTTC.

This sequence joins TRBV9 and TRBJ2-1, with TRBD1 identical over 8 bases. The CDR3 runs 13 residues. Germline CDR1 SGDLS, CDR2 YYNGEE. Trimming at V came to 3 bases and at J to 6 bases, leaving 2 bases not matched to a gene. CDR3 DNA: TGTGCCAGCAGCGGCGGACAGGGCAATGAGCAGTTCTTC. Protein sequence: CASSGGQGNEQFF.

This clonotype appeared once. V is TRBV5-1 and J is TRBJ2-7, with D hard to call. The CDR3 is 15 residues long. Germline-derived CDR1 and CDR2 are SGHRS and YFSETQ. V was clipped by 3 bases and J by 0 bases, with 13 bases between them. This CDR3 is CASSSAYYTSYEQYF. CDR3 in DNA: TGCGCCAGCAGCTCGGCCTATTATACCTCCTACGAGCAGTACTTC. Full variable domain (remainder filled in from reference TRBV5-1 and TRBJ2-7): KAGVTQTPRYLIKTRGQQVTLSCSPISGHRSVSWYQQTPGQGLQFLFEYFSETQRNKGNFPGRFSGRQFSNSRSEMNVSTLELGDSALYLCASSSAYYTSYEQYFGPGTRLTVT.

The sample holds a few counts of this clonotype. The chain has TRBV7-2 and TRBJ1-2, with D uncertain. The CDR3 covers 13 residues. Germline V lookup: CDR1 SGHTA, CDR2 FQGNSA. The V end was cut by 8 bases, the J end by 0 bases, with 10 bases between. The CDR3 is CASQWPSNYGYTF. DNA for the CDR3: TGTGCCAGCCAATGGCCGTCTAACTATGGCTACACCTTC.

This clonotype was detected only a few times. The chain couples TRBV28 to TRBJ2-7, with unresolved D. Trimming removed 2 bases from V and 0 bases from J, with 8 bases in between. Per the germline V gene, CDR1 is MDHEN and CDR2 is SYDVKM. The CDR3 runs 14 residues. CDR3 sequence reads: CASSLVPDSYEQYF. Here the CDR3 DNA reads TGTGCCAGCAGTTTAGTGCCAGACTCCTACGAGCAGTACTTC.